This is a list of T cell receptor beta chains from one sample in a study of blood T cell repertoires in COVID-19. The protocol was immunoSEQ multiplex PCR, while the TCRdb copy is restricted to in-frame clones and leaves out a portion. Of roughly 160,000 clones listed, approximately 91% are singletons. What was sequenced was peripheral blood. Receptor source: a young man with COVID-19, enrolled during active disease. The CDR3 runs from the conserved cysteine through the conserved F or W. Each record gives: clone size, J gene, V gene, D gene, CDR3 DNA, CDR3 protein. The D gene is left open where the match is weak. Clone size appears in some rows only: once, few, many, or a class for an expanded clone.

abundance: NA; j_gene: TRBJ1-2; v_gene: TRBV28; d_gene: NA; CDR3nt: TGTGCCAGCAGGAAGGGGGGGTCTAACTATGGCTACACCTTC; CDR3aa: CASRKGGSNYGYTF
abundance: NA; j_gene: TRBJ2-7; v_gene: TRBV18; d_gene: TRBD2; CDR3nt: TGTGCCAGCTCACCACGGGGGACTAGCGGAGGCTACGAGCAGTACTTC; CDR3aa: CASSPRGTSGGYEQYF
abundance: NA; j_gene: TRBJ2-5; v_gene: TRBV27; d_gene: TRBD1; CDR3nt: TGTGCCAGCAGTTATAAGGGACAGGGGGTGTTGAGAGAGACCCAGTACTTC; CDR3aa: CASSYKGQGVLRETQYF
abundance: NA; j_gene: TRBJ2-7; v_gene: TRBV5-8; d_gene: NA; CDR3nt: TGTGCCAGCAGCTTGGGAAGGGCGGGGCAGTACTTC; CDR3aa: CASSLGRAGQYF
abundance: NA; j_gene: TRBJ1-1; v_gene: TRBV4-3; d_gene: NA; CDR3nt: TGCGCCAGCAGCCAAAGGCAGGAAACTGAAGCTTTCTTT; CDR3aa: CASSQRQETEAFF
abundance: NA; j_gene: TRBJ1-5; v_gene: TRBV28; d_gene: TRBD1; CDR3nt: TGTGCCAGCAGTCCTCTGACAGGGGGAGGTCAGCCCCAGCATTTT; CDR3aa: CASSPLTGGGQPQHF
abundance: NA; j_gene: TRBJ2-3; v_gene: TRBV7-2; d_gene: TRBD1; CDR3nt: TGTGCCAGCAGCTGGACAGGGGGCGGCACAGATACGCAGTATTTT; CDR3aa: CASSWTGGGTDTQYF
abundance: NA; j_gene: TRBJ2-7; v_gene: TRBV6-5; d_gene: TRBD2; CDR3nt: TGTGCCAGCAGTGACTCCGGGACTAGCGGGACTCAGCAGTACTTC; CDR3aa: CASSDSGTSGTQQYF
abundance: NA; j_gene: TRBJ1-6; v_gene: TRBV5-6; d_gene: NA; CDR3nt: TGTGCCAGCAGCTTCGGACACTCCTATAATTCACCCCTCCACTTT; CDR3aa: CASSFGHSYNSPLHF
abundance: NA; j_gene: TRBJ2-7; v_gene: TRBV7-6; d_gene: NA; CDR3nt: TGTGCCAGCAGCATTTCGACAGGAAACTACGAGCAGTACTTC; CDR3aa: CASSISTGNYEQYF
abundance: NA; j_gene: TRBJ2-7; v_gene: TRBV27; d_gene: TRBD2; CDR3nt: TGTGCCAGCAGTTCCCTTAACAGCGGGAGAAGATGGGAGCAGTACTTC; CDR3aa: CASSSLNSGRRWEQYF
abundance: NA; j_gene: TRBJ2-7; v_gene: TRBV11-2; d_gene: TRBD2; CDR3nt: TGTGCCAGCAGTCTAGGGGGCCTAGCGGGACTGGGATACGAGCAGTACTTC; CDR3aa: CASSLGGLAGLGYEQYF
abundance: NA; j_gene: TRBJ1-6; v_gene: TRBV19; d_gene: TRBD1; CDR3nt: TGTGCCACCGCCGGACAGGGGGGATACTCACCCCTCCACTTT; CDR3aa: CATAGQGGYSPLHF
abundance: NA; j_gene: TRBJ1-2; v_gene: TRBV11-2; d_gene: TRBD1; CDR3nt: TGTGCCAGCAGCTTAAGAGCTCCCGGGACAGCAAACTATGGCTACACCTTC; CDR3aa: CASSLRAPGTANYGYTF
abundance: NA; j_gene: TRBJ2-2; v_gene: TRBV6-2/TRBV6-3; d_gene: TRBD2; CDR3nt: TGTGCCAGCAGTTACTCACTAGCGGGTACCGGGGAGCTGTTTTTT; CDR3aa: CASSYSLAGTGELFF
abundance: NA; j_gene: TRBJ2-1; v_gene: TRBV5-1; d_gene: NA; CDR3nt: TGCGCCAGCAGCTTGGGATTAGCTGGCTCAGTGGATGAGCAGTTCTTC; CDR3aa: CASSLGLAGSVDEQFF
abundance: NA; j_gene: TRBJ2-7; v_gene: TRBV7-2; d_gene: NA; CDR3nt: TGTGCCAGCAGCTTGGGGGGTAATTCCTACGAGCAGTACTTC; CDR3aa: CASSLGGNSYEQYF
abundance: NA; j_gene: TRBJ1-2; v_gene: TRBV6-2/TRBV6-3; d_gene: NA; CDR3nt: TGTGCCAGCAGTTACGGCTTCTGGGGCTACACCTTC; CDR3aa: CASSYGFWGYTF
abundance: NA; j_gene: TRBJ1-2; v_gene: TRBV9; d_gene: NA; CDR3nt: TGTGCCAGCTTAGGGGGTACCTATGGCTACACCTTC; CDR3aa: CASLGGTYGYTF
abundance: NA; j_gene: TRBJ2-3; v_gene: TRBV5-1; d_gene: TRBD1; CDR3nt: TGCGCCAGCGGACAGGGAGGTGGAGATACGCAGTATTTT; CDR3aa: CASGQGGGDTQYF
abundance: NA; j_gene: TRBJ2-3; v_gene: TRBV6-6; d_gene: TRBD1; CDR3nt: TGTGCCAGCAGCTCTATATTGCAGGGGGTAATTCGGCGGGCGGCCAATGATACGCAGTATTTT; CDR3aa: CASSSILQGVIRRAANDTQYF
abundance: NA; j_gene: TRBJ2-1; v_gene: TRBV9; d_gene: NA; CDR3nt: TGTGCCAGCAGTACCGGGATAATCGATGAGCAGTTCTTC; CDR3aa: CASSTGIIDEQFF
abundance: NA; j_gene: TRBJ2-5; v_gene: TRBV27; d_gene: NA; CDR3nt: TGTGCCAGCAGTTTATATTCCGGCCAGACACAGTACTTC; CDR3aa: CASSLYSGQTQYF
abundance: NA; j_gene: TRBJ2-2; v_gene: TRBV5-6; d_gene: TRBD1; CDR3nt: TGTGCCAGCAGCTGGGGACAGGGGGCCGGGGAGCTGTTTTTT; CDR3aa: CASSWGQGAGELFF
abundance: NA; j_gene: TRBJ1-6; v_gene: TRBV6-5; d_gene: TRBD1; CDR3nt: TGTGCCAGCGGTTATGGTCGACAGGGAATTTCACCCCTCCACTTT; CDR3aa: CASGYGRQGISPLHF
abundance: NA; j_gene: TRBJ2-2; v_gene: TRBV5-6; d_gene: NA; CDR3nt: TGTGCCAGCAGCTTGGTTGGGAGTGCCGGGGAGCTGTTTTTT; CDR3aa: CASSLVGSAGELFF
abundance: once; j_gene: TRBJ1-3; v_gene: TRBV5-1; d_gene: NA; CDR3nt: TGCGCCAGCAGCTTTGGCCGTGGGGGCACACTAAACACCATATATTTT; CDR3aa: CASSFGRGGTLNTIYF
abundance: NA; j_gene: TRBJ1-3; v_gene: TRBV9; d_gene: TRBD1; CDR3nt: TGTGCCAGCAGCCGCCAGCTACAGGGGGCTGGAAACACCATATATTTT; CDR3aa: CASSRQLQGAGNTIYF
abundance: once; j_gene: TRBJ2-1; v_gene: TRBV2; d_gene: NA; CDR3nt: TGTGCCAGCAGTGTCACGACAGGCCCTATCTCCTACAATGAGCAGTTCTTC; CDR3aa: CASSVTTGPISYNEQFF
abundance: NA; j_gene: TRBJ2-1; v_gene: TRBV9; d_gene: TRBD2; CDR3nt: TGTGCCAGCAGCGGAATTTCCGGGACTAGCGGGAGCTCCTACAATGAGCAGTTCTTC; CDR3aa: CASSGISGTSGSSYNEQFF
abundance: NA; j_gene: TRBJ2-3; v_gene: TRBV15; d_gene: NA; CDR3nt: TGTGCCACCACCACAGGGAGAGATACGCAGTATTTT; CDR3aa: CATTTGRDTQYF
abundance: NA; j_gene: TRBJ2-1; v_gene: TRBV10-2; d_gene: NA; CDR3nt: TGCGCCTCTTTACCGGGAGTCTTGTCTGAGCAGTTCTTC; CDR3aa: CASLPGVLSEQFF
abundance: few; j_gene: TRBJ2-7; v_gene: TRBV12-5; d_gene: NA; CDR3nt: TGTGCTAGTGGTTTGGTGACGGGTACAGGAGAACCCCGAAGTTTCTACTACGAGCAGTACTTC; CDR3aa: CASGLVTGTGEPRSFYYEQYF
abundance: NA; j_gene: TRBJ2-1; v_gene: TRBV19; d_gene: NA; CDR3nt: TGTGCCAGTGGTCCAAGGGGTTCAGGCTCCTACAATGAGCAGTTCTTC; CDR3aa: CASGPRGSGSYNEQFF
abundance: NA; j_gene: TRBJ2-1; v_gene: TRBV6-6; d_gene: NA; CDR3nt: TGTGCCAGCATGAGTATCACCTCCTACAATGAGCAGTTCTTC; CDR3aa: CASMSITSYNEQFF
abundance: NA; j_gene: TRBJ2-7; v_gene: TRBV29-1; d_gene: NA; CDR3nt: TGCAGCGTTAGGACTAATCACAACGAGCAGTACTTC; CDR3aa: CSVRTNHNEQYF
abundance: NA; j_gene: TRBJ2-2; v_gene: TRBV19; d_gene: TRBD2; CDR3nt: TGTGCCAGTAGGCATCCGACTAGCTCCGGGGAGCTGTTTTTT; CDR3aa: CASRHPTSSGELFF
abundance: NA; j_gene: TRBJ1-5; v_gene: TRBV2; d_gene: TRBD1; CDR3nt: TGTGCCAGCAGTCTCCAGGGACAGCTTCACTATAGCAATCAGCCCCAGCATTTT; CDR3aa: CASSLQGQLHYSNQPQHF
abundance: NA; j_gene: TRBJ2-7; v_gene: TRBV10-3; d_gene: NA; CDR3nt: TGTGCCATCAGGAGGGACATTGGCTACGAGCAGTACTTC; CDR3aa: CAIRRDIGYEQYF
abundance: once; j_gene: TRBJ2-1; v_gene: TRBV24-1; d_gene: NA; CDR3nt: TGTGCCACCGGAGGGAGGAACAATGAGCAGTTCTTC; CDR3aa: CATGGRNNEQFF
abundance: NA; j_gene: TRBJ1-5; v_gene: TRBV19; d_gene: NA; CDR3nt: TGTGCCAGTAGTATAAGAGGGACAAATCAGCCCCAGCATTTT; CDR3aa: CASSIRGTNQPQHF
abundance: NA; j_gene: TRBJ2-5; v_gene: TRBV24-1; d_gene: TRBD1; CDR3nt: TGTGCCACCAGTGTGAGGGGGCGGGAGACCCAGTACTTC; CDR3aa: CATSVRGRETQYF
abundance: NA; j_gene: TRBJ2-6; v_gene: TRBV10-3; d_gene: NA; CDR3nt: TGTGCCATCAGTGACTCCGGACAGCCGGAAGATTCGGCCAACGTCCTGACTTTC; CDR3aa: CAISDSGQPEDSANVLTF
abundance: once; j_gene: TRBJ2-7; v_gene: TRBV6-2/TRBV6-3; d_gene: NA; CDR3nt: TGTGCCAGCAGTTATAATTACGAGCAGTACTTC; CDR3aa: CASSYNYEQYF
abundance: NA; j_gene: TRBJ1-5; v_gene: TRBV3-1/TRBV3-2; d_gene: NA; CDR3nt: TGTGCCAGCAGCCAAGGGCCCAATCAGCCCCAGCATTTT; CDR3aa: CASSQGPNQPQHF
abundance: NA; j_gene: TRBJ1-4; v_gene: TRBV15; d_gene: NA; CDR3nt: TGTGCCACCAGCAGAGCGGCAGGGAATTATGAAAAACTGCTTTTT; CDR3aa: CATSRAAGNYEKLLF
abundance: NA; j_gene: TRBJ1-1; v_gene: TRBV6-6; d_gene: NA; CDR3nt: TGTGCCAGCAGTCCCGGGACATCTAGCACTGAAGCTTTCTTT; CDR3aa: CASSPGTSSTEAFF
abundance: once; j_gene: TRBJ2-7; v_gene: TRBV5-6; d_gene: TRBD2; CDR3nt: TGTGCCAGCAGCCAGGGACTAGCGGGAACCTACGAGCAGTACTTC; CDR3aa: CASSQGLAGTYEQYF
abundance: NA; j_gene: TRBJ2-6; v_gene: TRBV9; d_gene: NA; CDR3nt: TGTGCCAGCAGGGACAGCCCCTCCTCTGGGGCCAACGTCCTGACTTTC; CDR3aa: CASRDSPSSGANVLTF
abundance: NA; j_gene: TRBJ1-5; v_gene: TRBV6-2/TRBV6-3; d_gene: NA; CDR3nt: TGTGCCAGCAGCCGCCGAGGGGGTAACAATCAGCCCCAGCATTTT; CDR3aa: CASSRRGGNNQPQHF
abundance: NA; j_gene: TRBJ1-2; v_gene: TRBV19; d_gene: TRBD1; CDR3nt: TGTGCCAGCTTCCAGGGGGCTGGTGGCTACACCTTC; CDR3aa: CASFQGAGGYTF